Sequencing of this T cell receptor (beta chain) was carried out in a study of cytomegalovirus exposure and HLA in healthy donors. The PCR ran on 60 Vbeta and 13 Jbeta primers. The repertoire was sequenced with immunoSEQ multiplex PCR; TCRdb's copy has only in-frame clones and lacks some. The table records 120,000 or so clones, roughly 82% of them present only once. The V end was cut by 0 bases, the J end by 0 bases, with 14 bases between. This CDR3 is 17 amino acids long. Germline V lookup: CDR1 SGDLS, CDR2 YYNGEE. On this clone: Antigen: not known.

Study findings and constraints: The study assumed roughly uniform donor sequencing depth for presence/absence analyses. Overall, approximately 150 TCR beta chains were annotated as cytomegalovirus-associated. Previous analysis showed most TCR beta V segments were productive about 87% or about 30% of the time. Common viral pathogens seemed to be connected with several of the most significant clusters, according to a later analysis.

What was sequenced was PBMCs. The clonotype originates from a male donor in good health and CMV-seropositive. The chain combines TRBV9 with TRBJ2-3, with a weak D call TRBD2 (7 bases). The CDR3 loop is CASSVAPGGSSTDTQYF. The CDR3 bases are TGTGCCAGCAGCGTAGCCCCGGGGGGCTCTAGCACAGATACGCAGTATTTT.